Shown below are 20 T cell receptor beta chains from a single sample sequenced in a study of cytomegalovirus exposure and HLA in healthy donors. It was with 60 Vbeta and 13 Jbeta primers that the PCR ran. TCRdb keeps only in-frame clones here, not all; method: immunoSEQ multiplex PCR. The data contain under 95,000 clones, around 82% of them singletons. Sequencing input: PBMCs. The receptors here all came from a male donor in good health and CMV-seronegative.

The gene calls are TRBV14 and TRBJ1-1, with D unresolved. Germline V CDR1 and CDR2: SGHDN, FVKESK. The germline V and J ends were trimmed by 4 bases and 3 bases, with 9 bases remaining between them. The CDR3 is 13 residues long. In nucleotides, the CDR3 is TGTGCCAGCAGCCCGAGGAGGGACACTGAAGCTTTCTTT. Amino acids: CASSPRRDTEAFF.

This clone was detected only a few times. The gene calls are TRBV7-8 and TRBJ2-3; D call uncertain. Per the germline V gene, CDR1 is SGHVS and CDR2 is FQNEAQ. This CDR3 is built from 15 residues. Trimming cost V 1 base and J 5 bases, with 13 bases left between them. The CDR3 DNA sequence: TGTGCCAGCAGCTTAGTCGCGGATTTAAAAGATACGCAGTATTTT. Its translation: CASSLVADLKDTQYF. The whole variable domain, filled in from reference TRBV7-8 and TRBJ2-3, reads GAGVSQSPRYKVAKRGQDVALRCDPISGHVSLFWYQQALGQGPEFLTYFQNEAQLDKSGLPSDRFFAERPEGSVSTLKIQRTQQEDSAVYLCASSLVADLKDTQYFGPGTRLTVL.

The CDR3 DNA follows: TGTGCCTGGAGCCGTGGACTAGCGGTCGGGAATGAGCAGTTCTTC. Translating it yields CAWSRGLAVGNEQFF. V gene TRBV30 combines with J gene TRBJ2-1; 10 nucleotides agree with TRBD2. This CDR3 spans 15 amino acids. V shed 3 bases and J 7 bases; nucleotides not matched to a gene: 9. Looked up from germline, CDR1 is GTSNPN and CDR2 is SVGIG (reference sequence).

This chain uses TRBV2 with TRBJ2-7; tentatively, D is TRBD1 (6 bases). Trimming took off 0 bases at V and 4 bases at J, with 13 bases between the two ends. The CDR3 loop spans 15 amino acids. In germline, CDR1 is SNHLY, CDR2 FYNNEI. CDR3: CASSEATQGVYEQYF. DNA of the CDR3: TGTGCCAGCAGTGAAGCAACACAGGGAGTGTACGAGCAGTACTTC.

This chain connects TRBV19 to TRBJ1-2, with D tentatively TRBD1 (5 bases). This CDR3 has 13 amino acids. The germline gives CDR1 LNHDA, CDR2 SQIVND (reference sequence). V was clipped by 9 bases and J by 6 bases, with 17 bases between them. The CDR3 reads CASTFTGSHGYTF. The DNA of the CDR3 is TGTGCCAGCACATTCACAGGCAGCCATGGCTACACCTTC. Filled out from reference TRBV19 and TRBJ1-2, the complete variable domain reads DGGITQSPKYLFRKEGQNVTLSCEQNLNHDAMYWYRQDPGQGLRLIYYSQIVNDFQKGDIAEGYSVSREKKESFPLTVTSAQKNPTAFYLCASTFTGSHGYTFGSGTRLTVV.

This chain connects TRBV6-6 to TRBJ2-7; 8 bases match TRBD1. V lost 6 bases to trimming and J lost 3 bases; unmatched junction nucleotides: 10. This CDR3 has 15 amino acids. Germline CDR1 MNHNY, CDR2 SVGAGI (reference sequence). CDR3 residues: CASSPGGGQGYEQYF. The CDR3 DNA sequence: TGTGCCAGCAGCCCCGGGGGAGGACAGGGCTACGAGCAGTACTTC.

V gene TRBV18 combines with J gene TRBJ1-1; unclear D gene. Germline V gene data show CDR1 as KGHSH and CDR2 as LQKENI. There are 14 residues in the CDR3. Trimming pared 3 bases from V and 1 base from J, leaving 9 bases between. Here the CDR3 DNA reads TGTGCCAGCTCACCGGCAACAGCGAACACTGAAGCTTTCTTT. Translated: CASSPATANTEAFF.

This chain joins TRBV7-3 and TRBJ2-2, with D possibly TRBD1 on 6 matching bases. Trimming stripped 0 bases from V and 6 bases from J, with 8 bases between. CDR3 length: 14 amino acids. Germline V gene lookup returns CDR1 SGHTA and CDR2 FQGTGA. DNA for the CDR3: TGTGCCAGCAGCTTAACTCAGGGGTCCGGGGAGCTGTTTTTT. Translating it yields CASSLTQGSGELFF.

The genes are TRBV9 and TRBJ2-5, with D uncertain. The V and J ends lost 4 bases and 4 bases respectively, with 8 bases between them. Germline V CDR1 and CDR2: SGDLS, YYNGEE. The CDR3 spans 12 residues. CDR3 bases: TGTGCCAGCAGCCCCGCAGGAGAGACCCAGTACTTC. This codes for CASSPAGETQYF.

The chain uses TRBV2 and TRBJ2-3; 8 bases align to TRBD2. The CDR3 loop spans 15 amino acids. With 6 bases clipped from V and 4 bases from J, the junction kept 9 bases outside the gene matches. Germline V lookup: CDR1 SNHLY, CDR2 FYNNEI. CDR3 in amino acids: CASRHTGGPSDTQYF. The CDR3 nucleotides read TGTGCCAGCAGGCACACGGGGGGGCCGTCAGATACGCAGTATTTT.

The chain carries TRBV4-1 and TRBJ1-2, with 8 bases lining up with TRBD1. Trimming cost V 3 bases and J 3 bases; bases outside gene matches: 6. Germline V gene data show CDR1 as MGHRA and CDR2 as YSYEKL. This CDR3 has 15 amino acids. The CDR3 DNA is TGCGCCAGCAGCCAGAAGGACAGGGAGGACTATGGCTACACCTTC. Protein product: CASSQKDREDYGYTF.

The rearrangement links TRBV4-3 to TRBJ1-2; TRBD1 is a possible D gene (5 bases). Per the germline V gene, CDR1 is LGHNA and CDR2 is YSLEER. This CDR3 has 17 amino acids. The ends were cut back, 1 base at V and 2 bases at J, with 17 bases in the middle. In nucleotides, the CDR3 is TGCGCCAGCAGCCAAGGATCGGCAGGGCGTTGGAACTATGGCTACACCTTC. Translated, it gives CASSQGSAGRWNYGYTF.

The gene calls are TRBV29-1 and TRBJ2-5, with D possibly TRBD2 on 6 matching bases. CDR3 length: 10 residues. Trimming shortened V by 6 bases and J by 10 bases, and 12 bases separated the two germline ends. CDR1 and CDR2 from the germline V gene are SQVTM and ANQGSEA. The chain's CDR3 is CSVEHGGQYF. As DNA, the CDR3 is TGCAGCGTGGAACACGGGGGCCAGTACTTC. Filled out from reference TRBV29-1 and TRBJ2-5, the complete variable domain reads SAVISQKPSRDICQRGTSLTIQCQVDSQVTMMFWYRQQPGQSLTLIATANQGSEATYESGFVIDKFPISRPNLTFSTLTVSNMSPEDSSIYLCSVEHGGQYFGPGTRLLVL.

This clone was seen only once. This chain uses TRBV18 with TRBJ2-1; 8 bases match TRBD2. Germline values: CDR1 KGHSH, CDR2 LQKENI. This CDR3 is 14 amino acids long. J lost 9 bases, V lost 0 bases, and 4 bases had no gene match. The CDR3 reads CASSPPTSAGEQFF. The CDR3 nucleotides read TGTGCCAGCTCACCACCGACTAGCGCGGGTGAGCAGTTCTTC.

The J gene is TRBJ1-3, the V gene TRBV2; maybe TRBD1 (5 bases). Looked up from germline, CDR1 is SNHLY and CDR2 is FYNNEI. With 5 bases removed from V and 0 bases from J, the gap between germline ends came to 11 bases. This CDR3 is built from 15 residues. CDR3 nucleotide sequence: TGTGCCAGCAGTACAGGACCGAGCTCTGGAAACACCATATATTTT. The encoded protein is CASSTGPSSGNTIYF.

This chain uses TRBV10-3 with TRBJ2-3; D ambiguous. V lost 2 bases, J lost 2 bases, and 14 bases lay in between. This CDR3 has 16 residues. Germline lookup yields CDR1 ENHRY and CDR2 SYGVKD. CDR3 coding DNA: TGTGCCATCAGTGAGACTAATGCACAATCCACAGATACGCAGTATTTT. Amino acid sequence: CAISETNAQSTDTQYF.

This chain uses TRBV28 with TRBJ2-7; D might be TRBD2 (6 bases). The CDR3 totals 13 residues. Trimming cost V 6 bases and J 3 bases, with 12 bases left between them. Germline CDR1 MDHEN, CDR2 SYDVKM. CDR3 nucleotide sequence: TGTGCCAGCAGCCCCGGGGGAGACTACGAGCAGTACTTC. As protein: CASSPGGDYEQYF.

To note about this clone: An end of the junction does not agree with germline; a read error may underlie this. This chain joins TRBV5-1 and TRBJ1-2; D call uncertain. Germline loops: CDR1 SGHRS, CDR2 YFSETQ. The CDR3 has 13 residues. The CDR3 region has the DNA TGCGCCAGCAGCCCCAGCTTTAACTATGGCTACCCCTTC. It is translated as CASSPSFNYGYPF.

The chain employs TRBV30 and TRBJ2-7, with D maybe TRBD2 (6 bases). The CDR3 extends over 15 amino acids. V was cut by 2 bases and J by 1 base, with 15 bases left in between. Germline CDR1 is GTSNPN and CDR2 is SVGIG (reference sequence). The CDR3 is CAWSPRMGGSYEQYF. The CDR3 DNA is TGTGCCTGGAGTCCCAGAATGGGGGGTTCCTACGAGCAGTACTTC.

The gene calls are TRBV25-1 and TRBJ2-1, with 13 bases fitting TRBD2. The germline CDR1 and CDR2 sequences are MGHDK and SYGVNS. V was clipped by 5 bases and J by 3 bases; unmatched bases: 4. This CDR3 is 16 amino acids long. Here the CDR3 DNA reads TGTGCCAGCAGTACTAGCGGGGGGGCCTTCTACAATGAGCAGTTCTTC. Translation: CASSTSGGAFYNEQFF.